The clone carrying this T cell receptor (beta chain) has just a few counts. The antigen is undetermined. The sample is drawn from a study of early T cells in non-severe SARS-CoV-2 infection. Study-wide background: The input, bulk RNA from unsorted whole blood, was sequenced, and chains were unpaired.

Attachment of unique molecular identifiers to individual cDNA molecules was performed. TCRdb re-analysed the 5' RACE reads in MiXCR, keeping a single row per CDR3 protein. The repertoire consists of 80,000 to 100,000 distinct CDR3 sequences, with less than 15% occurring once and the leading ten covering under 7.5%. Regarding the study as a whole: VDJdb-based matching was biased toward anti-spike CD8 responses and missed private and CD4 specificities.

This CDR3 is 15 amino acids long. The germline gives CDR1 LGHDT, CDR2 YNNKEL (reference sequence). Deletions cut 0 bases from V and 6 bases from J, with 13 bases between. The material sequenced was whole blood. The source is an adult who was a healthcare worker with PCR-confirmed SARS-CoV-2 infection or an uninfected control (not recorded which). This chain links TRBV3-1 with TRBJ2-3; D is uncertain. The chain's CDR3 is CASSQDLSPPDTQYF. CDR3 DNA sequence: TGTGCCAGCAGCCAAGATCTGTCACCACCGGATACGCAGTATTTT.